This entry lists 30 T cell receptor beta chains sequenced from one sample in a study of response to subunit inactivated influenza vaccine. Via MiXCR, TCRdb re-called the RT-PCR reads, giving one row per CDR3 protein. The table shows roughly 700,000 distinct CDR3 sequences, with around 14% occurring only once. The sequencing here drew on PBMCs from blood, taken roughly 12 days after vaccination. Source of these receptors: a middle-aged man who received an inactivated influenza vaccine.

This clonotype turned up a few times. V gene TRBV20-1 combines with J gene TRBJ2-3; TRBD1 or TRBD2 may be the D gene (5 bases each). Germline V lookup: CDR1 DFQATT, CDR2 SNEGSKA (reference sequence). V was pared by 3 bases and J by 3 bases, with 7 bases between. This CDR3 is 12 amino acids long. In DNA form, the CDR3 reads TGCAGTGCTAGCGGGGCGACAGATACGCAGTATTTT. This encodes CSASGATDTQYF.

The chain links TRBV6-5 to TRBJ2-2; the match to TRBD1 covers 9 bases. Germline assignment: CDR1 MNHEY and CDR2 SVGAGI. The V gene end was trimmed by 8 bases and the J gene end by 4 bases; junction bases not matched to a gene: 11. The length of the CDR3 is 16 residues. Here the CDR3 reads CASLTAGTGSTGELFF. The CDR3 DNA follows: TGTGCCAGCCTTACTGCCGGGACAGGGTCCACCGGGGAGCTGTTTTTT.

This clonotype was counted between two and nine times. V usage is TRBV5-1 and J usage is TRBJ2-3; 9 bases line up with TRBD1. Germline CDR1 and CDR2: SGHRS and YFSETQ. CDR3 length: 14 amino acids. V was clipped by 5 bases and J by 5 bases; unmatched bases: 6. CDR3 residues: CASSIYRGQDTQYF. As DNA, the CDR3 is TGCGCCAGCAGTATATACAGGGGGCAAGATACGCAGTATTTT.

This clonotype showed up many times. This rearrangement joins TRBV7-2 to TRBJ2-1; the D call may be TRBD1 or TRBD2 (5 bases each). The CDR3 is made up of 13 amino acids. The V and J ends lost 7 bases and 1 base respectively, with 8 bases between them. Germline-derived CDR1 and CDR2 are SGHTA and FQGNSA. Here the CDR3 reads CASMGVSYNEQFF. As DNA, the CDR3 is TGTGCCAGCATGGGGGTATCCTACAATGAGCAGTTCTTC.

This clonotype has just one count. This chain links TRBV30 with TRBJ2-6; 14 nucleotides align to TRBD2. Germline V lookup: CDR1 GTSNPN, CDR2 SVGIG (reference sequence). J gave up 2 bases and V 4 bases, and 4 bases lay outside the gene matches. This CDR3 is built from 17 residues. The CDR3 sequence: CAWNRLAGGPGANVLTF. The CDR3 bases are TGTGCCTGGAACCGACTAGCGGGAGGGCCTGGGGCCAACGTCCTGACTTTC.

This clonotype was seen ten or more times. The chain links TRBV28 to TRBJ1-5; D remains unclear. Germline V lookup: CDR1 MDHEN, CDR2 SYDVKM. Trimming cost V 5 bases and J 3 bases, with 5 bases left between them. The CDR3 length is 12 residues. The CDR3 DNA is TGTGCCAGCAGTCCGTCCAATCAGCCCCAGCATTTT. Protein product: CASSPSNQPQHF.

This chain uses TRBV6-2 or TRBV6-3 with TRBJ1-1; no firm D call. The germline V and J ends were trimmed by 2 bases and 4 bases, with 5 bases remaining between them. There are 12 residues in the CDR3. CDR1 and CDR2 from the germline V gene are MNHEY and SVGEGT. Written as DNA, the CDR3 is TGTGCCAGCAGTTACAGGGTCACTGAAGCTTTCTTT. It encodes CASSYRVTEAFF.

This rearrangement joins TRBV24-1 to TRBJ2-7; 12 bases fit TRBD2. Germline V gene sequence: CDR1 KGHDR, CDR2 SFDVKD. J gave up 4 bases and V 9 bases, and 15 bases lay outside the gene matches. This CDR3 region has 17 residues. The CDR3: CATLAPPLAGGNYEQYF. The CDR3 DNA sequence: TGTGCCACCTTAGCACCCCCACTAGCGGGGGGAAATTACGAGCAGTACTTC.

This clonotype was recorded a few times. The chain has TRBV20-1 and TRBJ1-4; no clear D gene. Germline V gene sequence: CDR1 DFQATT, CDR2 SNEGSKA (reference sequence). This CDR3 has 12 residues. The V end lost 0 bases, the J end lost 8 bases, and 7 bases lay between the germline ends. CDR3 nucleotide sequence: TGCAGTGCTAGAGATCCTCAAGAAAAACTGTTTTTT. This codes for CSARDPQEKLFF.

The chain recombines TRBV6-5 with TRBJ2-7; D unclear. The germline V and J ends were trimmed by 6 bases and 6 bases, with 12 bases remaining between them. The CDR3 has 12 residues. Germline CDR1 reads MNHEY; CDR2 reads SVGAGI. The CDR3 loop reads CASSPSTGEQYF. The CDR3 nucleotides read TGTGCCAGCAGCCCATCGACTGGCGAGCAGTACTTC.

There are a few counts of this clonotype. The J gene is TRBJ1-3, the V gene TRBV10-3; D perhaps matches TRBD1 (6 bases). The CDR3 runs to 16 residues. The ends were cut back, 4 bases at V and 5 bases at J, with 18 bases in the middle. Germline V gives CDR1 ENHRY, CDR2 SYGVKD. CDR3: CAISVRLGGQRNTIYF. In nucleotides, the CDR3 is TGTGCCATCAGTGTTCGTCTTGGGGGACAACGAAACACCATATATTTT.

J is TRBJ1-1 and V is TRBV12-3 or TRBV12-4; D is uncertain. This CDR3 has 15 amino acids. V lost 2 bases to trimming and J lost 5 bases, with 15 bases between them. The CDR3 region has the DNA TGTGCCAGCAGTTTAATGCGGCCGCCGGATACTGAAGCTTTCTTT. Amino acid sequence: CASSLMRPPDTEAFF.

This chain connects TRBV10-2 to TRBJ2-2, with 15 bases aligning to TRBD2. Per the germline V gene, CDR1 is WSHSY and CDR2 is SAAADI. With 6 bases clipped from V and 0 bases from J, the junction kept 5 bases outside the gene matches. The CDR3 runs 18 residues. CDR3 DNA sequence: TGCGCCAGCAGGCGGACTAGCGGGGGGGTACCGAACACCGGGGAGCTGTTTTTT. Its translation is CASRRTSGGVPNTGELFF.

This rearrangement joins TRBV10-1 to TRBJ1-6; D gene uncertain. Germline V gives CDR1 WNHNN, CDR2 SYGVQD (reference sequence). V was pared by 0 bases and J by 3 bases, with 3 bases between. This CDR3 spans 14 amino acids. The CDR3 reads CASSESDYNSPLHF. For the CDR3, the DNA is TGCGCCAGCAGTGAGTCGGACTATAATTCACCCCTCCACTTT.

The chain links TRBV7-2 to TRBJ2-7; D possibly corresponds to TRBD1 (6 bases). Trimming stripped 5 bases from V and 5 bases from J, with 16 bases between. The CDR3 contains 14 residues. Per the germline V gene, CDR1 is SGHTA and CDR2 is FQGNSA. The CDR3 is CASSPTPKGDEQYF. CDR3 sequence (DNA): TGTGCCAGCAGCCCCACCCCGAAGGGGGACGAGCAGTACTTC.

This clonotype appeared a few times. J is TRBJ2-1 and V is TRBV29-1; D is ambiguous. CDR3 length: 11 amino acids. Germline CDR1 and CDR2: SQVTM and ANQGSEA. With 7 bases removed from V and 7 bases from J, the gap between germline ends came to 11 bases. CDR3 loop: CSAGVGNEQFF. CDR3 nucleotides: TGCAGCGCGGGTGTAGGGAATGAGCAGTTCTTC.

This clonotype was seen a few times. The chain has TRBV7-8 and TRBJ2-5, with 7 nucleotides matching TRBD1. Germline-derived CDR1 and CDR2 are SGHVS and FQNEAQ. CDR3 length: 17 amino acids. V was pared by 5 bases and J by 1 base, with 13 bases of the junction left unmatched. This CDR3 is CASSPPPRQGSQETQYF. CDR3 bases: TGTGCCAGCAGCCCACCCCCACGACAGGGCAGCCAAGAGACCCAGTACTTC. The full variable domain, rest sourced from reference TRBV7-8 and TRBJ2-5, is GAGVSQSPRYKVAKRGQDVALRCDPISGHVSLFWYQQALGQGPEFLTYFQNEAQLDKSGLPSDRFFAERPEGSVSTLKIQRTQQEDSAVYLCASSPPPRQGSQETQYFGPGTRLLVL.

The J gene is TRBJ2-1, the V gene TRBV5-6; D may be TRBD2 (5 bases). CDR3 size: 16 residues. Germline V lookup: CDR1 SGHDT, CDR2 YYEEEE. Trimming pared 1 base from V and 0 bases from J, leaving 11 bases between. The CDR3 protein is CASSLSSGTSYNEQFF. The CDR3 bases are TGTGCCAGCAGCTTGTCAAGCGGAACCTCCTACAATGAGCAGTTCTTC.

Of note for this clonotype: Being one base from a much bigger clone, this may be a read error. V usage is TRBV21-1 and J usage is TRBJ2-2; the table's D call of TRBD1 was not tested on the DNA. TRBV21-1 is listed as a pseudogene. The CDR3 has 15 residues. Here the CDR3 DNA reads TGTGCCAGCAGTCGGGACAGAAAATACACCTGGGAGCTGTTTTTT. Protein: CASSRDRKYTWELFF.

This clonotype appeared a few times. This chain connects TRBV15 to TRBJ2-1, with no clear D. There are 12 residues in the CDR3. V lost 2 bases, J lost 5 bases, and 4 bases lay in between. Germline CDR1 reads LNHNV; CDR2 reads YYDKDF (reference sequence). CDR3 sequence (DNA): TGTGCCACCAGCAGACTTCACAATGAGCAGTTCTTC. Its translation: CATSRLHNEQFF.

Only a few counts were recorded for this clonotype. The rearrangement joins TRBV2 to TRBJ2-2; possible D gene TRBD2, 5 bases. The CDR3 loop spans 14 amino acids. Trimming left V 7 bases short and J 6 bases short, with 15 bases between. Germline-derived CDR1 and CDR2 are SNHLY and FYNNEI. The CDR3 coding sequence is TGTGCCAGCACCAAATCCCGAGGGTCCGGGGAGCTGTTTTTT. It is translated as CASTKSRGSGELFF.

Many counts were recorded for this clonotype. The V call is TRBV7-2, the J call TRBJ2-7; 9 bases agree with TRBD1. This CDR3 is 16 amino acids long. J gave up 6 bases and V 0 bases, and 9 bases lay outside the gene matches. Looked up from germline, CDR1 is SGHTA and CDR2 is FQGNSA. CDR3 region: CASSLALGQGKSEQYF. CDR3 in DNA: TGTGCCAGCAGCTTAGCGCTGGGACAGGGTAAATCCGAGCAGTACTTC.

This clonotype was seen a single time. The chain is built from TRBV4-3 and TRBJ1-2; 9 bases match TRBD1. CDR1 and CDR2 from the germline V gene are LGHNA and YSLEER. CDR3 length: 15 residues. The J segment lost 6 bases and the V segment lost 3 bases, leaving 8 bases of the junction unmatched. As DNA, the CDR3 is TGCGCCAGCAGCCAGGACAGGGGTCGTGGAGATGGCTACACCTTC. Translated, it gives CASSQDRGRGDGYTF.

V gene TRBV12-3 or TRBV12-4 combines with J gene TRBJ2-7, with 12 bases matching TRBD1. CDR3 length: 15 residues. The V and J ends lost 6 bases and 5 bases, in that order; junction bases with no gene match: 8. The CDR3 loop reads CASSRRDRGLNEQYF. The CDR3 DNA is TGTGCCAGCAGCCGCCGGGACAGGGGGCTCAACGAGCAGTACTTC.

In DNA form, the CDR3 reads TGCAGTGCTCAGACTAGCGGGGAGACCCAGTACTTC. Residues: CSAQTSGETQYF. The chain uses TRBV20-1 and TRBJ2-5, with 10 positions matching TRBD2. Germline trimming cut 5 bases from V and 5 bases from J; bases unmatched to any gene: 2. The germline CDR1 and CDR2 sequences are DFQATT and SNEGSKA (reference sequence). The CDR3 sequence is 12 residues long.

The chain carries TRBV6-2 or TRBV6-3 and TRBJ1-5; D remains unclear. Trimming took off 0 bases at V and 7 bases at J, with 10 bases between the two ends. The CDR3 length is 14 residues. Germline values: CDR1 MNHEY, CDR2 SVGEGT. The CDR3 nucleotides read TGTGCCAGCAGTTACTCGGTACAGCGGCAGCCCCAGCATTTT. Its protein product is CASSYSVQRQPQHF.

This clonotype was counted between two and nine times. The chain couples TRBV4-2 to TRBJ2-2, with 7 nucleotides matching TRBD1. J was trimmed by 6 bases and V by 3 bases; bases with no gene match: 7. The CDR3 runs 15 residues. In germline, CDR1 is LGHNA, CDR2 YNFKEQ. CDR3 residues: CASSHANRGSGELFF. The CDR3 DNA follows: TGTGCCAGCAGCCACGCAAACAGGGGTTCCGGGGAGCTGTTTTTT.

This clonotype was observed a handful of times. The chain links TRBV5-1 to TRBJ2-7; 7 bases fit TRBD1. Losses at the gene ends were 0 bases for V and 0 bases for J; bases not matched to a gene: 3. This CDR3 is 15 amino acids long. Germline loops: CDR1 SGHRS, CDR2 YFSETQ. CDR3 DNA: TGCGCCAGCAGCTTGGGGGGACAGCTCTCCTACGAGCAGTACTTC. Encoded protein: CASSLGGQLSYEQYF.

There are a few counts of this clonotype. The chain has TRBV7-9 and TRBJ2-1; D may be TRBD1 or TRBD2 (5 bases each). Trimming cost V 4 bases and J 6 bases, with 22 bases left between them. Looked up from germline, CDR1 is SEHNR and CDR2 is FQNEAQ (reference sequence). The CDR3 consists of 17 residues. CDR3 sequence: CASSSPVWGIKANEQFF. In nucleotides, the CDR3 is TGTGCCAGCAGCTCCCCGGTGTGGGGGATAAAGGCCAATGAGCAGTTCTTC.

This chain joins TRBV7-9 and TRBJ2-5; D possibly corresponds to TRBD1 (6 bases). CDR1 and CDR2 (germline): SEHNR, FQNEAQ (reference sequence). The CDR3 length is 14 residues. V dropped 5 bases and J dropped 2 bases, with 12 bases sitting between them. The CDR3 loop reads CASSQAGTQETQYF. The CDR3 DNA reads TGTGCCAGCAGCCAGGCCGGGACACAAGAGACCCAGTACTTC. Filled out from reference TRBV7-9 and TRBJ2-5, the complete variable domain reads DTGVSQNPRHKITKRGQNVTFRCDPISEHNRLYWYRQTLGQGPEFLTYFQNEAQLEKSRLLSDRFSAERPKGSFSTLEIQRTEQGDSAMYLCASSQAGTQETQYFGPGTRLLVL.